This is a list of T cell receptor beta chains from one sample in a study of blood T cell repertoires in COVID-19. Here immunoSEQ multiplex PCR was the method, and the copy in TCRdb shows in-frame clones only, minus some. The sample has around 140,000 clones, just over 85% seen once; the top ten hold roughly 8.7%. Sequenced: peripheral blood. Receptors originate from a woman aged 60-70 years with acute or convalescent COVID-19. Each CDR3 is given with its conserved first and last residue. D genes are given only for firm matches. Size is omitted from some rows. Given values are once, few, many or a class for expanded clones.

TGTGCCAGCAGAATCCCTAGCGGGTCCTCCTACGAGCAGTACTTC CASRIPSGSSYEQYF TRBJ2-7 TRBV27 NA TRBD2
TGTGCCAGCAGCCGAGAGGGTCGGGGGGGAGGCACAGATACGCAGTATTTT CASSREGRGGGTDTQYF TRBJ2-3 TRBV4-2 NA TRBD2
TGTGCCTGGAGTGCAACGTTGGTGGGGGCCGCAGATACGCAGTATTTT CAWSATLVGAADTQYF TRBJ2-3 TRBV30 once NA
TGTGCCAGCAGATCTTGGACTGGAGGGAAAGAGACCCAGTACTTC CASRSWTGGKETQYF TRBJ2-5 TRBV28 NA NA
TGTGCCAGCAGCCAAGATCCCATGGCGGGGGGGCCTTATCCCTACGAGCAGTACTTC CASSQDPMAGGPYPYEQYF TRBJ2-7 TRBV3-1/TRBV3-2 NA TRBD2
TGTGCCAGCAGCTTCCCGACAGGGTCTGGAAACACCATATATTTT CASSFPTGSGNTIYF TRBJ1-3 TRBV5-6 NA TRBD1
TGCGCCAGCACGGGGACAGGCCAGGATGGCTACACCTTC CASTGTGQDGYTF TRBJ1-2 TRBV4-1 NA TRBD1
TGTGCCAGCAGCCCCCGCGGTAGGGGTGGGGAGCTGTTTTTT CASSPRGRGGELFF TRBJ2-2 TRBV11-2 NA NA
TGTGCCAGCAGCCAAGATTCCCCGGGGCTAGCGGGGAGGAATGAGCAGTTCTTC CASSQDSPGLAGRNEQFF TRBJ2-1 TRBV4-2 NA TRBD2
TGCGCCAGCAGCCAAGAAGCCCGGGGAACGGGGCCCCAGCATTTT CASSQEARGTGPQHF TRBJ1-5 TRBV4-3 NA NA
TGTGCCAGCAGCGCAAACAGGGGGCCAACGAACACTGAAGCTTTCTTT CASSANRGPTNTEAFF TRBJ1-1 TRBV27 NA TRBD1
TGTGCCAGCAGCCCTGGGGCGGGGAGGGTATACAATGAGCAGTTCTTC CASSPGAGRVYNEQFF TRBJ2-1 TRBV7-2 many TRBD2
TGCGCCAGCAGTGGGATAGCGGGGGGGTCCGGGGAGCTGTTTTTT CASSGIAGGSGELFF TRBJ2-2 TRBV10-2 NA TRBD2
TGTGCCAGTAGTATTGGAGGGAGTGAAGCTTTCTTT CASSIGGSEAFF TRBJ1-1 TRBV19 NA NA
TGTGCCAGCAGCTCGCACGGGGGGGGCGCCTACAATGAGCAGTTCTTC CASSSHGGGAYNEQFF TRBJ2-1 TRBV11-3 NA TRBD2
TGTGCCAGCTGCCGGGACAGGGGGCATTGGGTACCCGGGGAGCTGTTTTTT CASCRDRGHWVPGELFF TRBJ2-2 TRBV28 NA TRBD1
TGCGCCAGCAGCTTACGACAGATCCAAGAGACCCAGTACTTC CASSLRQIQETQYF TRBJ2-5 TRBV5-1 NA NA
TGTGCCAGCAGTTCCACAGGGCGCTACGAGCAGTACTTC CASSSTGRYEQYF TRBJ2-7 TRBV27 NA NA
TGTGCCAGCAGTTTACGGAGGGACCGCTTTGGCTACACCTTC CASSLRRDRFGYTF TRBJ1-2 TRBV28 NA NA
TGCGCCAGCAGCCTTTCGCGGGGACAGGGGAACATTCAGTACTTC CASSLSRGQGNIQYF TRBJ2-4 TRBV4-1 NA TRBD1
TGTGCCAGCAGCTTGTGGGTAGCAACAGATACGCAGTATTTT CASSLWVATDTQYF TRBJ2-3 TRBV5-5 few NA
TGTGGTTGGGGAGGCCACAATCAGCCCCAGCATTTT CGWGGHNQPQHF TRBJ1-5 TRBV6-6 NA NA
TGTGCCAGCATCGGGGGTACCCACTACAATGAGCAGTTCTTC CASIGGTHYNEQFF TRBJ2-1 TRBV6-5 once NA